The 19 T cell receptor beta chains below all came from one sample that was sequenced in a study of blood T cell repertoires in COVID-19. Only in-frame clones appear in the TCRdb table, and some are missing; sequencing was by immunoSEQ multiplex PCR. The table lists about 150,000 clones, about 85% of them singletons. Sample: peripheral blood. These TCRs come from a woman aged 55-70 years with COVID-19, enrolled during active disease.

The count of this clone is one. CDR3 sequence: CASSIVNYGYTF. CDR3 DNA: TGTGCCAGTAGTATTGTAAACTATGGCTACACCTTC. The V call is TRBV19, the J call TRBJ1-2; no clear D. The CDR3 consists of 12 residues. Looked up from germline, CDR1 is LNHDA and CDR2 is SQIVND (reference sequence). Trimming shortened V by 3 bases and J by 2 bases, and 4 bases separated the two germline ends.

The chain is built from TRBV5-1 and TRBJ1-1; no clear D. CDR3 size: 15 residues. V lost 4 bases to trimming and J lost 0 bases, with 13 bases between them. Germline V gene sequence: CDR1 SGHRS, CDR2 YFSETQ. CDR3 nucleotides: TGCGCCAGCAGCCGCACAACACAGTTGAACACTGAAGCTTTCTTT. Encoded protein: CASSRTTQLNTEAFF. Drawing the rest from reference TRBV5-1 and TRBJ1-1, the complete variable domain is KAGVTQTPRYLIKTRGQQVTLSCSPISGHRSVSWYQQTPGQGLQFLFEYFSETQRNKGNFPGRFSGRQFSNSRSEMNVSTLELGDSALYLCASSRTTQLNTEAFFGQGTRLTVV.

The gene calls are TRBV7-2 and TRBJ2-2, with 7 bases matching TRBD2. Per the germline V gene, CDR1 is SGHTA and CDR2 is FQGNSA. Trimming took 8 bases from V and 4 from J; bases not matched to a gene: 7. The CDR3 runs 14 residues. The chain's CDR3 is CASSGGFGTGELFF. CDR3 nucleotides: TGTGCCAGCTCCGGGGGGTTCGGCACCGGGGAGCTGTTTTTT.

The chain carries TRBV12-3 or TRBV12-4 and TRBJ2-1, with D uncertain. V lost 3 bases, J lost 1 base, and 4 bases lay in between. The CDR3 contains 13 residues. CDR3 bases: TGTGCCAGCAGTTTCCAATCCTACAATGAGCAGTTCTTC. It encodes CASSFQSYNEQFF.

The chain recombines TRBV5-1 with TRBJ2-5; D gene unclear. The length of the CDR3 is 15 residues. V lost 0 bases and J 5 bases, leaving 14 bases between the germline ends. From germline, CDR1 is SGHRS and CDR2 YFSETQ. The CDR3 spells CASSLEPSTWETQYF. CDR3 coding DNA: TGCGCCAGCAGCTTGGAGCCATCTACTTGGGAGACCCAGTACTTC. Using reference TRBV5-1 and TRBJ2-5 for the parts outside the CDR3, the full variable domain is KAGVTQTPRYLIKTRGQQVTLSCSPISGHRSVSWYQQTPGQGLQFLFEYFSETQRNKGNFPGRFSGRQFSNSRSEMNVSTLELGDSALYLCASSLEPSTWETQYFGPGTRLLVL.

This clone was recorded only once. V is TRBV15 and J is TRBJ1-6; possibly TRBD1 for D (5 bases). V was pared by 5 bases and J by 7 bases, with 15 bases between. CDR1 is LNHNV and CDR2 is YYDKDF in the germline V gene (reference sequence). The CDR3 runs 15 residues. CDR3 sequence: CATSGGRPQNSPLHF. The CDR3 nucleotides read TGTGCCACCAGCGGGGGGAGACCTCAGAATTCACCCCTCCACTTT.

This clone appeared once. The chain employs TRBV5-4 and TRBJ2-5; TRBD1 aligns across 9 bases. The CDR3 is 14 residues long. CDR1 SGHNT and CDR2 YYREEE come from the germline V gene (reference sequence). With V trimmed by 0 bases and J by 3 bases, 0 bases remained unmatched. The CDR3 region is CASSLGTGEETQYF. The CDR3 DNA follows: TGTGCCAGCAGCTTGGGGACAGGGGAAGAGACCCAGTACTTC.

This clone turned up a few times. V usage is TRBV12-5 and J usage is TRBJ1-4, with 8 bases that match TRBD1. This CDR3 is 17 amino acids long. Germline V gives CDR1 LGHNT, CDR2 FRNRAP. The J segment lost 6 bases and the V segment lost 2 bases, leaving 11 bases of the junction unmatched. This chain's CDR3 is CASGLTLSGGADEKLFF. CDR3 sequence (DNA): TGTGCTAGTGGTTTGACCCTATCAGGGGGCGCAGATGAAAAACTGTTTTTT.

This clone was detected a few times. The rearrangement uses TRBV7-8 and TRBJ2-7; perhaps TRBD1 as D (5 bases). Trimming left V 3 bases short and J 3 bases short, with 9 bases between. The CDR3 totals 13 residues. Germline CDR1 and CDR2: SGHVS and FQNEAQ. The CDR3 reads CASSFLQGYEQYV. CDR3 nucleotides: TGTGCCAGCAGCTTTCTGCAGGGCTACGAGCAGTACGTC.

The chain carries TRBV6-5 and TRBJ1-6; D gene ambiguous. The CDR3 is 13 residues long. Germline V gives CDR1 MNHEY, CDR2 SVGAGI. V lost 2 bases, J lost 9 bases, and 8 bases lay in between. The CDR3 DNA follows: TGTGCCAGCAGTTACGGTCCCGGTTCACCCCTCCACTTT. As protein: CASSYGPGSPLHF.

The chain carries TRBV5-5 and TRBJ2-3; 11 nucleotides line up with TRBD2. With 1 base clipped from V and 5 bases from J, the junction kept 6 bases outside the gene matches. The CDR3 has 16 amino acids. Looked up from germline, CDR1 is SGHKS and CDR2 is YYEKEE (reference sequence). The CDR3 nucleotides are TGTGCCAGCAGCTTGTATATAGCGGGGGGGCAAGATACGCAGTATTTT. This translates into CASSLYIAGGQDTQYF.

The rearrangement uses TRBV18 and TRBJ1-4, with a weak D call TRBD1 (6 bases). This CDR3 is built from 15 residues. Germline V gene data show CDR1 as KGHSH and CDR2 as LQKENI. V was clipped by 3 bases and J by 4 bases, with 12 bases between them. The CDR3, as DNA: TGTGCCAGCTCACCCCGACAGGCATATAATGAAAAACTGTTTTTT. Protein sequence: CASSPRQAYNEKLFF.

This chain uses TRBV2 with TRBJ1-5; TRBD1 matches 10 bases. The CDR3 runs 16 residues. V lost 7 bases, J lost 1 base, and 7 bases stayed unmatched. Germline V gene lookup returns CDR1 SNHLY and CDR2 FYNNEI. The CDR3 sequence is CASTRDRGWSNQPQHF. The CDR3 DNA reads TGTGCCAGCACCAGGGACAGGGGTTGGAGCAATCAGCCCCAGCATTTT.

V gene TRBV5-1 combines with J gene TRBJ2-5; TRBD2 aligns across 10 bases. Germline V gene data show CDR1 as SGHRS and CDR2 as YFSETQ. The V and J ends lost 0 bases and 1 base, in that order; junction bases with no gene match: 6. This CDR3 has 17 amino acids. In DNA form, the CDR3 reads TGCGCCAGCAGCTTGGCGGCTAGCGGGAGAATCCAAGAGACCCAGTACTTC. Protein sequence: CASSLAASGRIQETQYF.

The V gene is TRBV5-1, the J gene TRBJ1-2; D remains unclear. Trimming left V 5 bases short and J 4 bases short, with 9 bases between. The germline gives CDR1 SGHRS, CDR2 YFSETQ. The CDR3 covers 12 residues. The CDR3 DNA reads TGCGCCAGCAGAGCCCCGGGCTATGGCTACACCTTC. Encoded protein: CASRAPGYGYTF. Looking up the rest from reference TRBV5-1 and TRBJ1-2 gives the full variable domain: KAGVTQTPRYLIKTRGQQVTLSCSPISGHRSVSWYQQTPGQGLQFLFEYFSETQRNKGNFPGRFSGRQFSNSRSEMNVSTLELGDSALYLCASRAPGYGYTFGSGTRLTVV.

V is TRBV27 and J is TRBJ2-1; D possibly corresponds to TRBD2 (5 bases). V dropped 2 bases and J dropped 0 bases, with 11 bases sitting between them. CDR3 length: 16 amino acids. Germline V gives CDR1 MNHEY, CDR2 SMNVEV (reference sequence). The CDR3 DNA reads as TGTGCCAGCAGTTTAGTGCCGGGGAGCTCCTACAATGAGCAGTTCTTC. It translates to CASSLVPGSSYNEQFF.

The J gene is TRBJ1-1, the V gene TRBV19, with D unresolved. V lost 8 bases, J lost 2 bases, and 21 bases lay in between. Germline CDR1 LNHDA, CDR2 SQIVND (reference sequence). This CDR3 region has 16 residues. The CDR3 DNA is TGTGCCAGTCGCCGGCACAGCTACCTTCAAAACACTGAAGCTTTCTTT. Translated: CASRRHSYLQNTEAFF.

J is TRBJ2-7 and V is TRBV11-2; D is perhaps TRBD1 (6 bases). From germline, CDR1 is SGHAT and CDR2 FQNNGV. The CDR3 covers 15 residues. V gave up 5 bases and J gave up 0 bases, with 14 bases separating them. CDR3 sequence: CASSPRTGFSYEQYV. CDR3 nucleotides: TGTGCCAGCAGCCCGCGTACAGGGTTCTCCTACGAGCAGTACGTC.

The gene calls are TRBV7-8 and TRBJ1-6; 8 bases agree with TRBD1. Germline V gives CDR1 SGHVS, CDR2 FQNEAQ. The CDR3 extends over 17 amino acids. Losses at the gene ends were 5 bases for V and 5 bases for J; bases not matched to a gene: 11. CDR3 amino acids: CASSRTGFGANNSPLHF. The CDR3 DNA reads TGTGCCAGCAGCCGGACAGGGTTTGGGGCTAATAATTCACCCCTCCACTTT.